In this sample, the clone carrying this T cell receptor beta chain turned up a few times. Its target is unknown. From germline, CDR1 is SQVTM and CDR2 ANQGSEA. The V gene lost 7 bases and the J gene lost 1 base, with 3 bases spanning the gap. The CDR3 has 10 residues. Extraction and reverse transcription of RNA yielded cDNA as the sequencing template. Assay used: immunoSEQ multiplex PCR; TCRdb lists only in-frame clones, some missing. The sample includes 60,000 to 90,000 clones, approximately 66% of them seen just once. This specimen belongs to a study of CD8+ T cells in alopecia areata. Broader study findings: Clonality in the scalp and expanded CD8+ clones ranked among the top 100 were significantly decreased by tofacitinib. Lesional scalp displayed greater clonality than normal scalp, most notably in alopecia totalis/universalis.

This sample's treatment: oral pan-JAK inhibitor, 5-10 mg twice daily. Sorting of CD4+ and CD8+ T cells was performed on PBMCs. V usage is TRBV29-1 and J usage is TRBJ2-3; the D is unclear. This receptor was taken from a human donor with alopecia areata. The sample here was CD8+ T cells sorted from blood, taken at week 24, from a patient treated with tofacitinib. The CDR3 loop reads CSARTDTQYF. CDR3 in DNA: TGCAGCGCTCGCACAGATACGCAGTATTTT.